This is a list of T cell receptor beta chains from one sample in a study of T cell repertoires in cytomegalovirus infection. The antigens these receptors bind are not known. Each CDR3 protein gets one entry after TCRdb re-called the reads with MiXCR. The sample yields approximately 120,000 distinct CDR3 sequences, 32% seen once. The sample in question was CD8+ T cells from cultured PBMCs, obtained from culture after CMV antigen stimulation. These receptors all stem from a human donor in good health (CMV status not recorded). Some clones in this sample may be carry-over from other donors' samples. Both conserved end residues are part of each CDR3. The order of the fields is CDR3 length, J gene, clone size, V gene, D gene, CDR3 DNA, CDR3 protein. D genes are given only for firm matches. Expanded clones are given a class, and other clones once, few, many or no size at all.

>17|TRBJ2-3|.|TRBV6-5|TRBD2
TGTGCCAGCAGTTACTTAACTAGCGGGGGGGCCGCAGATACGCAGTATTTT
CASSYLTSGGAADTQYF
>15|TRBJ1-6|few|TRBV28|TRBD1
TGTGCCAGCAGTCCGGGGGAGACAGGGAATTCACCCCTCCACTTT
CASSPGETGNSPLHF
>15|TRBJ1-6|many|TRBV7-6|.
TGTGCCAGCAGCACCCGCAGGGGTGTGAATTCACCCCTCCACTTT
CASSTRRGVNSPLHF
>16|TRBJ1-3|.|TRBV19|.
TGTGCCAGTAGTATACTTGCGACGGACTCTGGAAACACCATATATTTT
CASSILATDSGNTIYF
>13|TRBJ2-7|.|TRBV2|.
TGTGCCAGCAGCCCCCCGGACAACTACGAGCAGTACTTC
CASSPPDNYEQYF
>15|TRBJ2-5|.|TRBV7-4|.
TGTGCCAGCAGCTTAGGCCCTGGGACAAACGAGACCCAGTACTTC
CASSLGPGTNETQYF
>17|TRBJ2-5|.|TRBV4-2|.
TGTGCCAGCAGCCCCCGCTCACAGGGACGGGACCAAGAGACCCAGTACTTC
CASSPRSQGRDQETQYF
>15|TRBJ2-3|many|TRBV19|TRBD2
TGTGCCAGTAGCCCCGGGACTAGCGGGGGGCATACGCAGTATTTT
CASSPGTSGGHTQYF
>16|TRBJ2-3|.|TRBV6-5|.
TGTGCCAGCAGTTACTCCGGCAGGGGCCCTTCGGATACGCAGTATTTT
CASSYSGRGPSDTQYF
>14|TRBJ2-1|few|TRBV4-2|.
TGTGCCAGCAGCCAAGTAACGGCAGAGAATGAGCAGTTCTTC
CASSQVTAENEQFF
>13|TRBJ1-2|.|TRBV27|TRBD1
TGTGCCAGCAGTGACTATGACAGGGAGGGCTACACCTTC
CASSDYDREGYTF
>13|TRBJ2-3|few|TRBV4-1|.
TGCGCCAGCAGCTCGGCCCGTAGCGATACGCAGTATTTT
CASSSARSDTQYF
>13|TRBJ2-5|.|TRBV7-9|.
TGTGCCAGCAGCTTAGCCGGGGTAGAGACCCAGTACTTC
CASSLAGVETQYF
>17|TRBJ2-7|.|TRBV6-5|TRBD1
TGTGCCAGCAGTTACTCGATAGGGACAGATTACTCCTACGAGCAGTACTTC
CASSYSIGTDYSYEQYF
>13|TRBJ2-7|once|TRBV7-9|TRBD1
TGTGCCAGCGGTTTCGGGACAGGGCACGAGCAGTACTTC
CASGFGTGHEQYF
>17|TRBJ2-6|.|TRBV4-1|TRBD2
TGCGCCAGCAGCCAAGATATGCGGGGGACTGGGGCCAACGTCCTGACTTTC
CASSQDMRGTGANVLTF
>13|TRBJ2-7|few|TRBV6-6|.
TGTGCCAGCAGTTACCCGGGAGTAGCCGAGCAGTACTTC
CASSYPGVAEQYF
>17|TRBJ2-1|.|TRBV5-4|TRBD2
TGTGCCAGCAGCTTGTGGACTAGCGGGAACTCCTACAATGAGCAGTTCTTC
CASSLWTSGNSYNEQFF
>16|TRBJ2-5|few|TRBV7-4|TRBD1
TGTGCCAGCAGCTCAAGCCGGGACAGGGCATTCGAGACCCAGTACTTC
CASSSSRDRAFETQYF
>15|TRBJ2-1|once|TRBV6-5|TRBD2
TGTGCCAGCAGTATACTAGCGGGGGGGCGGAATGAGCAGTTCTTC
CASSILAGGRNEQFF
>14|TRBJ1-1|.|TRBV7-2|.
TGTGCCAGCAGGCGACAGGAGGATGTTCCTGAAGCTTTCTTT
CASRRQEDVPEAFF
>14|TRBJ1-1|.|TRBV5-1|TRBD1
TGCGCCAGCAGCTTGGGACAGGGAGAAACTGAAGCTTTCTTT
CASSLGQGETEAFF
>14|TRBJ1-4|.|TRBV29-1|.
TGCAGCGTCCCCGACATGGGACATGGGGGAGAACTGTTTTTT
CSVPDMGHGGELFF
>15|TRBJ1-5|.|TRBV5-1|TRBD1
TGCGCCAGCAGCTTAATCTCAGGGGGCGATCAGCCCCAGCATTTT
CASSLISGGDQPQHF
>17|TRBJ2-3|.|TRBV5-4|TRBD2
TGTGCCAGCACTTCGACGGGGGGATCCTCTTGGCCCGATACGCAGTATTTT
CASTSTGGSSWPDTQYF
>15|TRBJ2-7|few|TRBV28|TRBD2
TGTGCCAGCAGTTACCACGTAGCGGGGGGCTCCGAGCAGTACTTC
CASSYHVAGGSEQYF